The clone carrying this T cell receptor beta chain was counted only a few times. Its target is unknown. CDR1 and CDR2 (germline): KGHSH, LQKENI. The CDR3 sequence is 11 residues long. Trimming took 5 bases from V and 4 from J, leaving 2 bases between them. A universal primer site came from template switching; cDNA carried unique molecular identifiers. TCRdb passed the 5' RACE reads through MiXCR, listing each CDR3 protein once. The sample lists roughly 200,000 distinct CDR3 sequences, 7.5% occurring once. This record belongs to a study of identical twins. Study-level findings and limits: Cord blood beta clonotypes present at high abundance carried fewer insertions; no such pattern appeared in memory repertoires. Models underpredicted monozygotic twin sharing of out-of-frame TCR alpha.

This same sample was also taken into another study, of yellow fever vaccine responses in identical twins. Per that paper: Twins reportedly had a vaccine T cell response that seemed partly convergent, partly personalized.

The clonotype was recovered from a woman aged 18-29 years in good health. V usage is TRBV18 and J usage is TRBJ2-2; D not resolved. The specimen was memory (CD45RO+) T cells sorted from blood. The CDR3 DNA is TGTGCCAGCTCAACCACCGGGGAGCTGTTTTTT. Its translation is CASSTTGELFF.